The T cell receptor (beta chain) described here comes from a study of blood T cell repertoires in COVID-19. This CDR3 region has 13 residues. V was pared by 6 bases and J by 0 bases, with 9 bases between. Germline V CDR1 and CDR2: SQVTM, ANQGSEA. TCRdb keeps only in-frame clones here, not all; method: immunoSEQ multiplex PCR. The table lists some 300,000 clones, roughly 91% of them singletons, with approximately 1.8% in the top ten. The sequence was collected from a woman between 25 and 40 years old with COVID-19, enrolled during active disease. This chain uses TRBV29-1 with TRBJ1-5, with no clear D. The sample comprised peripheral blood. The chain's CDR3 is CSVRHTSNQPQHF. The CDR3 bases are TGCAGCGTAAGACATACTAGCAATCAGCCCCAGCATTTT.